This T cell receptor (beta chain) was recovered during a study of blood T cells in healthy people across ages. CDR1 MNHNS and CDR2 SASEGT come from the germline V gene. The CDR3 loop spans 16 amino acids. The junction had 12 bases not matched to a gene; V was cut back by 4 bases and J by 4 bases. Healthy Caucasian individuals from Russia aged 6 to 90 were enrolled as donors. Each sample used at least 6 million PBMCs. Note on this clonotype: The target antigen is unknown.

General study points: Whereas aged donors had fewer naive CD4+ cells, long-lived donors had more of them and higher diversity.

The use of a sample-barcoded 5' primer and a J-beta primer mix characterized a second PCR of about 7 to 12 cycles. Researchers report that each sample yielded at least 2.5 million CDR3-containing paired-end reads. TCRdb reprocessed the 5' RACE reads with MiXCR, giving one entry per CDR3 protein. The table includes about 1,600,000 distinct CDR3 sequences, about 40% detected once. The receptor was derived from a woman aged 18-30 years in good health. This sequence joins TRBV6-1 and TRBJ2-7; the match to TRBD1 covers 8 bases. The sample was blood. The CDR3 is CASSGIQGVALYEQYF. The CDR3, as DNA: TGTGCCAGCAGTGGGATACAGGGGGTCGCATTATACGAGCAGTACTTC.